These T cell receptor beta chains were read from a single sample in a study of shared clonotypes between healthy human individuals. Produced via immunoSEQ multiplex PCR; TCRdb's table is partial and in-frame only. The sample holds some 2.4 million clones, approximately 93% seen once. Sample: naive CD4+ T cells from PBMCs. The receptor source for this set is a man aged 18 to 29 in good health. Some clones in this sample may be carry-over from other donors' samples. Both conserved end residues are trimmed from each CDR3. D genes are given only for firm matches.

v_call: TRBV6-1; j_call: TRBJ2-3; d_call: TRBD1; cdr3_aa: ASTRDRGLNTQY
v_call: TRBV5-4; j_call: TRBJ2-5; d_call: .; cdr3_aa: ASSPQSGAAQETQY
v_call: TRBV7-9; j_call: TRBJ1-5; d_call: .; cdr3_aa: ASSHELGPQH
v_call: TRBV7-9; j_call: TRBJ1-1; d_call: .; cdr3_aa: ASSPYGPPGGAF
v_call: TRBV7-3; j_call: TRBJ2-1; d_call: .; cdr3_aa: ASSLGLWGYNEQF
v_call: TRBV19; j_call: TRBJ2-1; d_call: TRBD2; cdr3_aa: ASSPPPGLAGVGSYNEQF
v_call: TRBV20-1; j_call: TRBJ2-1; d_call: .; cdr3_aa: SAHPLNEQF
v_call: TRBV19; j_call: TRBJ1-4; d_call: .; cdr3_aa: ASSIVLGTLELF
v_call: TRBV7-3; j_call: TRBJ2-1; d_call: .; cdr3_aa: ASSLEGSSSYNEQF
v_call: TRBV29-1; j_call: TRBJ2-5; d_call: .; cdr3_aa: SVGMVGSGGETQY
v_call: TRBV28; j_call: TRBJ2-5; d_call: .; cdr3_aa: ASSNSDQETQY
v_call: TRBV19; j_call: TRBJ1-3; d_call: .; cdr3_aa: ASSIVGIRSGNTIY
v_call: TRBV6-1; j_call: TRBJ1-4; d_call: .; cdr3_aa: ASSESSLLGVF
v_call: TRBV7-6; j_call: TRBJ2-1; d_call: .; cdr3_aa: ASSPYKVSYNEQF
v_call: TRBV11-2; j_call: TRBJ2-2; d_call: TRBD2; cdr3_aa: ASSFPVLSLAGVTGELF
v_call: TRBV5-1; j_call: TRBJ2-1; d_call: TRBD2; cdr3_aa: ASSQTLAGLPDEQF
v_call: TRBV29-1; j_call: TRBJ1-5; d_call: .; cdr3_aa: SAMDPGQPQH
v_call: TRBV28; j_call: TRBJ1-5; d_call: .; cdr3_aa: ASSLMIQPQH
v_call: TRBV11-3; j_call: TRBJ2-7; d_call: .; cdr3_aa: ASSLDTAYEQY
v_call: TRBV2; j_call: TRBJ2-2; d_call: .; cdr3_aa: ASRSRVVTGELF
v_call: TRBV30; j_call: TRBJ1-1; d_call: .; cdr3_aa: AWRFQANTEAF
v_call: TRBV5-1; j_call: TRBJ2-1; d_call: .; cdr3_aa: ASSLNRAHNEQF
v_call: TRBV29-1; j_call: TRBJ1-2; d_call: .; cdr3_aa: SADGFYGYT
v_call: TRBV5-1; j_call: TRBJ1-3; d_call: .; cdr3_aa: ASSLEGGINTIY
v_call: TRBV30; j_call: TRBJ1-4; d_call: .; cdr3_aa: AWEPQSPNEKLF
v_call: TRBV5-1; j_call: TRBJ2-4; d_call: TRBD2; cdr3_aa: ASSLTSGRAKNIQY
v_call: TRBV5-4; j_call: TRBJ2-3; d_call: TRBD1; cdr3_aa: ASSTTGGTSDTQY
v_call: TRBV2; j_call: TRBJ2-2; d_call: .; cdr3_aa: ASRPLIGELF
v_call: TRBV5-1; j_call: TRBJ2-5; d_call: .; cdr3_aa: ASSLGQREETQY
v_call: TRBV28; j_call: TRBJ1-5; d_call: .; cdr3_aa: ASSDGSNQPQH
v_call: TRBV25-1; j_call: TRBJ2-1; d_call: TRBD2; cdr3_aa: ASSDITSGGGEQF